This T cell receptor (beta chain) was identified in a study of shared clonotypes between healthy human individuals. Each of the donors was a healthy adult who was HIV-negative and had not had a recent acute infection or vaccination. The assay was carried out at the deep level. Produced via immunoSEQ multiplex PCR; TCRdb's table is partial and in-frame only. The data show about 520,000 clones, with over 75% seen just once and 10% to 15% held by the top ten. Material: PBMCs. The receptor was isolated from a woman between 40 and 55 years old in good health. Some clones in this sample may be carry-over from other donors' samples.

CDR3 nucleotide sequence: TGCGCCAGCAGCTCCGGGGGAGGACACAATGAGCAGTTCTTC. Its protein is CASSSGGGHNEQFF. This sequence joins TRBV5-1 and TRBJ2-1; a weak D match, TRBD2 (6 bases). The CDR3 runs 14 residues. Trimming pared 3 bases from V and 5 bases from J, leaving 12 bases between. The germline CDR1 and CDR2 sequences are SGHRS and YFSETQ.